A single sample is the source of the 24 T cell receptor beta chains below, sequenced in a study of blood T cell repertoires in COVID-19. Assay used: immunoSEQ multiplex PCR; TCRdb lists only in-frame clones, some missing. The sample records approximately 120,000 clones, roughly 91% being singletons. The sample consisted of peripheral blood. The source of these receptors is a human donor in a cohort sampled during active COVID-19.

The chain carries TRBV5-1 and TRBJ1-4; D is possibly TRBD1 (5 bases). CDR3 length: 14 residues. V lost 0 bases and J 8 bases, leaving 11 bases between the germline ends. Germline-derived CDR1 and CDR2 are SGHRS and YFSETQ. The CDR3 nucleotides read TGCGCCAGCAGCTTGGGGCAGGGTAGGGAAAAACTGTTTTTT. It is translated as CASSLGQGREKLFF.

The chain joins TRBV27 to TRBJ1-4, with a weak D call TRBD1 (6 bases). The V and J ends lost 6 bases and 7 bases respectively, with 18 bases between them. From germline, CDR1 is MNHEY and CDR2 SMNVEV (reference sequence). This CDR3 is 15 amino acids long. CDR3 DNA sequence: TGTGCCAGCAGCCAAAGAAGGGGGACGGGTGAAAAACTGTTTTTT. This translates into CASSQRRGTGEKLFF.

This chain links TRBV4-1 with TRBJ2-3; D might be TRBD1 (6 bases). CDR1 and CDR2 from the germline V gene are MGHRA and YSYEKL. V was cut by 0 bases and J by 6 bases, with 10 bases left in between. CDR3 length: 14 residues. CDR3 in DNA: TGCGCCAGCAGCCAAGAAGCAGGGGAGGATACGCAGTATTTT. Its protein is CASSQEAGEDTQYF.

This clone was observed a handful of times. The genes are TRBV5-4 and TRBJ2-1; 8 bases line up with TRBD2. J was trimmed by 11 bases and V by 10 bases; bases with no gene match: 14. CDR3 length equals 13 residues. CDR1 SGHNT and CDR2 YYREEE come from the germline V gene (reference sequence). The CDR3 loop is CARGKEAGDQQFF. CDR3 in DNA: TGTGCCCGGGGGAAGGAAGCGGGAGATCAGCAGTTCTTC.

The J gene is TRBJ2-1, the V gene TRBV24-1; TRBD2 aligns across 10 bases. Germline values: CDR1 KGHDR, CDR2 SFDVKD. V shed 9 bases and J 0 bases; nucleotides not matched to a gene: 7. CDR3 length: 16 residues. The CDR3: CATGLAGGSSYNEQFF. As DNA, the CDR3 is TGTGCCACCGGCTTAGCGGGAGGAAGCTCCTACAATGAGCAGTTCTTC.

About this clone itself: A much larger clone differs from this one at a single base, so this may be a read error. This specimen includes other DNA sequences encoding the same CDR3. The CDR3 sequence is CSGGGNEQFF. The CDR3 DNA is TGCAGCGGAGGGGGAAATGAGCAGTTCTTC. The V call is TRBV29-1, the J call TRBJ2-1; TRBD1 is a possible D gene (6 bases). V lost 7 bases to trimming and J lost 7 bases, with 8 bases between them. CDR3 length: 10 amino acids. Germline V CDR1 and CDR2: SQVTM, ANQGSEA.

The gene calls are TRBV21-1 and TRBJ2-1; the DNA was not compared with TRBD2, the D call given in the table. TRBV21-1 is described as a pseudogene. The CDR3 covers 21 residues. CDR3 residues: CASSPQGPYGLAGARYNEQFF. In nucleotides, the CDR3 is TGTGCCAGCAGCCCACAAGGCCCCTATGGACTAGCGGGGGCCCGTTACAATGAGCAGTTCTTC.

This sequence joins TRBV7-2 and TRBJ1-2, with unresolved D. The CDR3 consists of 15 residues. CDR1 and CDR2 from the germline V gene are SGHTA and FQGNSA. Trimming pared 0 bases from V and 0 bases from J, leaving 8 bases between. The CDR3 sequence is CASSLAPRANYGYTF. CDR3 DNA: TGTGCCAGCAGCTTAGCCCCGCGAGCTAACTATGGCTACACCTTC.

V gene TRBV6-5 combines with J gene TRBJ2-2, with D perhaps matching TRBD2 (8 bases). CDR1 is MNHEY and CDR2 is SVGAGI in the germline V gene. There are 15 residues in the CDR3. V lost 7 bases and J 6 bases, leaving 18 bases between the germline ends. The CDR3, as DNA: TGTGCCAGCACTCGGGAGGGGGCCGGGTCCGGGGAGCTGTTTTTT. Translation: CASTREGAGSGELFF.

The rearrangement uses TRBV27 and TRBJ1-2, with 9 positions matching TRBD1. This CDR3 has 15 amino acids. Germline CDR1 reads MNHEY; CDR2 reads SMNVEV (reference sequence). V dropped 2 bases and J dropped 4; count of bases not matched to a gene: 5. For the CDR3, the DNA is TGTGCCAGCAGTTTAGGGACAGGGAGTAGCTATGGCTACACCTTC. Amino acid sequence: CASSLGTGSSYGYTF.

This chain uses TRBV27 with TRBJ2-7; no reliable D call. The CDR3 covers 13 residues. CDR1 and CDR2 (germline): MNHEY, SMNVEV (reference sequence). Trimming shortened V by 3 bases and J by 3 bases, and 9 bases separated the two germline ends. The CDR3 nucleotides are TGTGCCAGCAGTTTTTCTGGAGACTACGAGCAGTACTTC. Protein: CASSFSGDYEQYF.

This clone has a count of ten or more. The chain couples TRBV3-1 (or the pseudogene TRBV3-2) to TRBJ1-2; D unclear. CDR1 is LGHDT, CDR2 YNNKEL, per germline (reference sequence). V was cut by 0 bases and J by 0 bases, with 5 bases left in between. The CDR3 is 14 residues long. The CDR3 protein is CASSQDRTNYGYTF. CDR3 nucleotide sequence: TGTGCCAGCAGCCAAGACAGGACTAACTATGGCTACACCTTC.

The chain recombines TRBV9 with TRBJ2-1; perhaps TRBD2 as D (7 bases). Germline CDR1 SGDLS, CDR2 YYNGEE. V dropped 0 bases and J dropped 10 bases, with 20 bases sitting between them. This CDR3 has 16 residues. CDR3 nucleotide sequence: TGTGCCAGCAGCGTAGCTACGGGGGGCGGGGCAACGGAGCAGTTCTTC. Protein sequence: CASSVATGGGATEQFF.

The chain couples TRBV5-4 to TRBJ1-2, with D possibly being TRBD1 (6 bases). CDR3 size: 14 residues. Germline CDR1 SGHNT, CDR2 YYREEE (reference sequence). The ends were cut back, 3 bases at V and 4 bases at J, with 13 bases in the middle. The CDR3 loop is CASSSRGSLYGYTF. Written as DNA, the CDR3 is TGTGCCAGCAGCTCGAGGGGGAGTCTCTATGGCTACACCTTC.

The chain combines TRBV6-5 with TRBJ2-2; possible D gene TRBD1, 6 bases. This CDR3 is 15 amino acids long. V lost 1 base to trimming and J lost 0 bases, with 6 bases between them. Germline-derived CDR1 and CDR2 are MNHEY and SVGAGI. The CDR3 sequence: CASSYWTANTGELFF. As DNA, the CDR3 is TGTGCCAGCAGTTACTGGACAGCGAACACCGGGGAGCTGTTTTTT.

CDR3 sequence reads: CASSTHGQGGETQYF. CDR3 DNA sequence: TGTGCCAGCAGCACCCATGGACAGGGTGGGGAGACCCAGTACTTC. V and J are TRBV7-9 and TRBJ2-5, with TRBD1 matching 8 bases. J lost 5 bases, V lost 5 bases, and 10 bases had no gene match. From germline, CDR1 is SEHNR and CDR2 FQNEAQ (reference sequence). The CDR3 loop spans 15 amino acids. The full variable domain, completed using reference TRBV7-9 and TRBJ2-5, is DTGVSQNPRHKITKRGQNVTFRCDPISEHNRLYWYRQTLGQGPEFLTYFQNEAQLEKSRLLSDRFSAERPKGSFSTLEIQRTEQGDSAMYLCASSTHGQGGETQYFGPGTRLLVL.

The chain recombines TRBV2 with TRBJ1-2; D is undetermined. Trimming took 3 bases from V and 2 from J, leaving 16 bases between them. CDR3 length: 16 residues. Germline-derived CDR1 and CDR2 are SNHLY and FYNNEI. The CDR3 region is CASSERSGPINYGYTF. DNA for the CDR3: TGTGCCAGCAGTGAGCGCAGCGGGCCGATAAACTATGGCTACACCTTC.

The chain has TRBV19 and TRBJ2-7, with a tentative D call TRBD2 (6 bases). Trimming took 5 bases from V and 4 from J, leaving 12 bases between them. CDR1 is LNHDA and CDR2 is SQIVND in the germline V gene (reference sequence). The CDR3 contains 13 residues. CDR3 sequence reads: CASSAAGVYEQYF. The CDR3 DNA follows: TGTGCCAGTAGTGCAGCGGGCGTATACGAGCAGTACTTC.

The rearrangement uses TRBV20-1 and TRBJ2-1; D remains ambiguous. From germline, CDR1 is DFQATT and CDR2 SNEGSKA (reference sequence). The CDR3 is 15 residues long. V was clipped by 7 bases and J by 5 bases, with 21 bases between them. Here the CDR3 reads CSVSKRSYTHNEQFF. The CDR3 bases are TGCAGTGTTAGTAAGCGAAGCTACACCCACAATGAGCAGTTCTTC.

The chain is built from TRBV19 and TRBJ1-1, with 7 bases aligning to TRBD1. The CDR3 loop spans 13 amino acids. Germline-derived CDR1 and CDR2 are LNHDA and SQIVND (reference sequence). J was trimmed by 3 bases and V by 5 bases; bases with no gene match: 3. The CDR3 region has the DNA TGTGCCAGTAGTTCACAGGGGTACACTGAAGCTTTCTTT. This encodes CASSSQGYTEAFF.

The chain carries TRBV28 and TRBJ2-6, with a weak D call TRBD1 (6 bases). The germline CDR1 and CDR2 sequences are MDHEN and SYDVKM. The ends were cut back, 2 bases at V and 4 bases at J, with 15 bases in the middle. The CDR3 covers 17 residues. The CDR3 loop reads CASSLRAGARGANVLTF. The CDR3 nucleotides are TGTGCCAGCAGTTTACGGGCAGGGGCGCGGGGGGCCAACGTCCTGACTTTC.

The chain employs TRBV7-6 and TRBJ2-1; 8 nucleotides agree with TRBD1. J lost 4 bases, V lost 5 bases, and 7 bases had no gene match. The CDR3 is made up of 15 amino acids. CDR1 and CDR2 from the germline V gene are SGHVS and FNYEAQ. For the CDR3, the DNA is TGTGCCAGCAGCAGGACAGGGAGATCATACAATGAGCAGTTCTTC. It translates to CASSRTGRSYNEQFF.

This chain's CDR3 is CASRPGLAGVGEQYF. The DNA for the CDR3 is TGTGCCAGCAGACCCGGACTAGCGGGAGTGGGTGAGCAGTACTTC. V and J are TRBV28 and TRBJ2-7; TRBD2 agrees at 13 bases. The CDR3 loop spans 15 amino acids. With V trimmed by 6 bases and J by 7 bases, 9 bases remained unmatched. CDR1 and CDR2 from the germline V gene are MDHEN and SYDVKM.

V is TRBV19 and J is TRBJ1-2; 8 bases match TRBD1. From germline, CDR1 is LNHDA and CDR2 SQIVND (reference sequence). J was trimmed by 4 bases and V by 7 bases; bases with no gene match: 14. CDR3 length equals 16 residues. The CDR3 region is CASMSWYGGTGYGYTF. The CDR3 region has the DNA TGTGCCAGTATGAGCTGGTATGGCGGGACAGGCTATGGCTACACCTTC.